One sample yielded the 31 T cell receptor beta chains listed below, sequenced in a study of blood T cell repertoires in COVID-19. The repertoire was sequenced with immunoSEQ multiplex PCR; TCRdb's copy has only in-frame clones and lacks some. The table records approximately 85,000 clones, around four fifths of them present only once. The sample consisted of peripheral blood. The receptors were gathered from a woman in her sixties or seventies with active or convalescent COVID-19.

The V gene is TRBV7-2, the J gene TRBJ2-1; D perhaps matches TRBD2 (6 bases). This CDR3 is built from 14 residues. Per germline, CDR1 SGHTA and CDR2 FQGNSA. Trimming removed 3 bases at V and 3 bases at J, with 9 bases between. Here the CDR3 DNA reads TGTGCCAGCAGCTTGGGACTCCACTACAATGAGCAGTTCTTC. This encodes CASSLGLHYNEQFF. The whole variable domain, remainder taken from reference TRBV7-2 and TRBJ2-1, is GAGVSQSPSNKVTEKGKDVELRCDPISGHTALYWYRQSLGQGLEFLIYFQGNSAPDKSGLPSDRFSAERTGGSVSTLTIQRTQQEDSAVYLCASSLGLHYNEQFFGPGTRLTVL.

V and J are TRBV27 and TRBJ1-4, with a weak D call TRBD1 (5 bases). Looked up from germline, CDR1 is MNHEY and CDR2 is SMNVEV (reference sequence). The length of the CDR3 is 20 residues. Deletions cut 4 bases from V and 2 bases from J, with 26 bases between. CDR3 protein: CASSSKYVRRDWWTNEKLFF. DNA of the CDR3: TGTGCCAGCAGTTCCAAGTACGTCCGCAGGGACTGGTGGACTAATGAAAAACTGTTTTTT.

The gene calls are TRBV9 and TRBJ1-2, with TRBD1 matching 7 bases. V was clipped by 3 bases and J by 4 bases; unmatched bases: 12. The CDR3 totals 16 residues. Germline CDR1 is SGDLS and CDR2 is YYNGEE. The CDR3 region has the DNA TGTGCCAGCAGCGACCGAGAGACAGGGAACGGCTATGGCTACACCTTC. Translating it yields CASSDRETGNGYGYTF.

CDR3 protein: CASSQDATGNTIYF. The DNA of the CDR3 is TGCGCCAGCAGCCAAGACGCTACGGGGAACACCATATATTTT. This rearrangement joins TRBV4-1 to TRBJ1-3; D gene uncertain. CDR1 and CDR2 from the germline V gene are MGHRA and YSYEKL. The CDR3 extends over 14 amino acids. Trimming pared 0 bases from V and 7 bases from J, leaving 10 bases between.

The chain carries TRBV19 and TRBJ1-1, with TRBD1 as a possible D gene (5 bases). The germline V and J ends were trimmed by 6 bases and 3 bases, with 23 bases remaining between them. The length of the CDR3 is 17 residues. The V gene's germline CDR1 is LNHDA and CDR2 SQIVND (reference sequence). CDR3 amino acids: CASSMSSVGRGDTEAFF. The CDR3 region has the DNA TGTGCCAGTAGCATGTCTTCGGTGGGCCGGGGGGACACTGAAGCTTTCTTT.

The chain carries TRBV9 and TRBJ2-1, with 7 bases aligning to TRBD2. Trimming at V came to 2 bases and at J to 4 bases, leaving 9 bases not matched to a gene. The CDR3 is 16 residues long. Germline V CDR1 and CDR2: SGDLS, YYNGEE. In DNA form, the CDR3 reads TGTGCCAGCAGCGTCCTCCCGCGGGGGAGTTACAATGAGCAGTTCTTC. This gives the protein CASSVLPRGSYNEQFF.

About this clone itself: The junction differs from germline at one of its ends, possibly a read error. This chain connects TRBV5-1 to TRBJ1-2, with 8 bases aligning to TRBD1. CDR3 length equals 14 residues. Germline V gene lookup returns CDR1 SGHRS and CDR2 YFSETQ. The CDR3 sequence is CASSSSNANRDRNF. Here the CDR3 DNA reads TGCGCCAGCAGCTCAAGTAATGCAAACCGGGACAGGAACTTC.

This clone was observed a single time. The chain is built from TRBV19 and TRBJ1-1; TRBD1 agrees at 10 bases. The germline gives CDR1 LNHDA, CDR2 SQIVND (reference sequence). The CDR3 covers 14 residues. Losses at the gene ends were 10 bases for V and 4 bases for J; bases not matched to a gene: 9. The CDR3 coding sequence is TGTGCCACCCGGACAGGGGGGGATGCCACTGAAGCTTTCTTT. Translation: CATRTGGDATEAFF.

The rearrangement links TRBV18 to TRBJ1-1; TRBD1 is a possible D gene (5 bases). CDR1 and CDR2 (germline): KGHSH, LQKENI. The CDR3 spans 12 residues. The V end was cut by 5 bases, the J end by 8 bases, with 12 bases between. The CDR3 here is CASSVRQSEAFF. CDR3 coding DNA: TGTGCCAGCTCAGTTCGACAGTCAGAAGCTTTCTTT.

The CDR3 DNA follows: TGTGCCAGCAGCGCGACAGGGTTGAATTCCGAGCAGTACTTC. Translating gives CASSATGLNSEQYF. This chain links TRBV5-5 with TRBJ2-7; 7 bases are a match to TRBD1. This CDR3 is built from 14 residues. Losses at the gene ends were 4 bases for V and 6 bases for J; bases not matched to a gene: 10. Germline V CDR1 and CDR2: SGHKS, YYEKEE (reference sequence). Full variable domain (rest looked up from reference TRBV5-5 and TRBJ2-7): DAGVTQSPTHLIKTRGQQVTLRCSPISGHKSVSWYQQVLGQGPQFIFQYYEKEERGRGNFPDRFSARQFPNYSSELNVNALLLGDSALYLCASSATGLNSEQYFGPGTRLTVT.

The V and J genes are TRBV12-3 or TRBV12-4 and TRBJ1-2; D might be TRBD1 (5 bases). Between the trimmed V and J ends, which lost 11 bases and 2 bases, there was a span of 15 bases. The CDR3 loop spans 13 amino acids. The CDR3 protein is CACRVGPNYGYTF. CDR3 in DNA: TGTGCCTGCCGAGTGGGGCCCAACTATGGCTACACCTTC.

The genes are TRBV3-1 (or the pseudogene TRBV3-2) and TRBJ2-5; 9 bases fit TRBD2. CDR1 and CDR2 (germline): LGHDT, YNNKEL (reference sequence). V lost 0 bases to trimming and J lost 1 base; unmatched junction nucleotides: 6. The CDR3 is made up of 17 amino acids. The CDR3 bases are TGTGCCAGCAGCCAAGATCCGGCTAGCGGGGCCCAAGAGACCCAGTACTTC. Translating gives CASSQDPASGAQETQYF.

The chain is built from TRBV28 and TRBJ1-4; possible D gene TRBD1, 5 bases. Per the germline V gene, CDR1 is MDHEN and CDR2 is SYDVKM. The length of the CDR3 is 13 residues. V shed 3 bases and J shed 7 bases, with 9 bases lying between them. CDR3: CASSFGGSEKLFF. In nucleotides, the CDR3 is TGTGCCAGCAGTTTCGGGGGGAGTGAAAAACTGTTTTTT. The full variable domain, with the rest looked up from reference TRBV28 and TRBJ1-4, is DVKVTQSSRYLVKRTGEKVFLECVQDMDHENMFWYRQDPGLGLRLIYFSYDVKMKEKGDIPEGYSVSREKKERFSLILESASTNQTSMYLCASSFGGSEKLFFGSGTQLSVL.

V gene TRBV4-2 combines with J gene TRBJ1-1; the match to TRBD1 covers 7 bases. The V gene end was trimmed by 0 bases and the J gene end by 7 bases; junction bases not matched to a gene: 14. This CDR3 has 17 amino acids. Looked up from germline, CDR1 is LGHNA and CDR2 is YNFKEQ. The CDR3 sequence: CASSQDVRGLNIGEAFF. As DNA, the CDR3 is TGTGCCAGCAGCCAAGATGTAAGGGGGCTTAACATTGGTGAAGCTTTCTTT.

The V call is TRBV11-3, the J call TRBJ2-3; 9 bases match TRBD1. The CDR3 has 14 amino acids. V gave up 4 bases and J gave up 4 bases; unmatched junction bases: 3. Germline V gene lookup returns CDR1 SGHNT and CDR2 YENEEA. As DNA, the CDR3 is TGTGCCAGCAGCTCGCGGACAGGGGCAGATACGCAGTATTTT. Its translation: CASSSRTGADTQYF.

The chain joins TRBV9 to TRBJ1-3, with D possibly TRBD1 on 6 matching bases. In germline, CDR1 is SGDLS, CDR2 YYNGEE. V was clipped by 4 bases and J by 2 bases, with 13 bases between them. The CDR3 extends over 15 amino acids. CDR3 DNA: TGTGCCAGCAGCCCCGGGGGGGGCACTGGAAACACCATATATTTT. This codes for CASSPGGGTGNTIYF.

The gene calls are TRBV9 and TRBJ2-6; D unclear. In germline, CDR1 is SGDLS, CDR2 YYNGEE. The CDR3 consists of 13 residues. V gave up 5 bases and J gave up 1 base, with 4 bases separating them. CDR3 DNA sequence: TGTGCCAGCAGAGCATCTGGGGCCAACGTCCTGACTTTC. This sequence encodes CASRASGANVLTF. Looking up the rest from reference TRBV9 and TRBJ2-6 gives the full variable domain: DSGVTQTPKHLITATGQRVTLRCSPRSGDLSVYWYQQSLDQGLQFLIQYYNGEERAKGNILERFSAQQFPDLHSELNLSSLELGDSALYFCASRASGANVLTFGAGSRLTVL.

J is TRBJ2-2 and V is TRBV7-6, with D hard to call. The CDR3 is 15 residues long. The germline V gene encodes CDR1 SGHVS and CDR2 FNYEAQ. V shed 5 bases and J shed 0 bases, with 10 bases lying between them. The CDR3 DNA reads TGTGCCAGCAGCCCTTACTTATCGAACACCGGGGAGCTGTTTTTT. Residues: CASSPYLSNTGELFF.

The chain links TRBV7-6 to TRBJ1-2, with 8 nucleotides matching TRBD1. CDR1 and CDR2 (germline): SGHVS, FNYEAQ. The CDR3 spans 15 residues. Germline trimming cut 0 bases from V and 7 bases from J; bases unmatched to any gene: 7. CDR3 amino acids: CASSLALAGGFGYTF. The CDR3 DNA is TGTGCCAGCAGCTTAGCGCTGGCAGGGGGCTTTGGCTACACCTTC.

This chain joins TRBV11-2 and TRBJ2-4; 7 bases align to TRBD2. CDR1 is SGHAT, CDR2 FQNNGV, per germline. The length of the CDR3 is 15 residues. The trim removed 5 bases at V and 3 bases at J, leaving 7 bases unmatched. The CDR3 DNA sequence: TGTGCCAGCAGCCTCGGGACTACTGGCAAAAACATTCAGTACTTC. Translated, it gives CASSLGTTGKNIQYF.

V and J are TRBV6-2 or TRBV6-3 and TRBJ2-3; 9 nucleotides agree with TRBD2. Looked up from germline, CDR1 is MNHEY and CDR2 is SVGEGT. The CDR3 length is 20 residues. The trim removed 2 bases at V and 3 bases at J, leaving 18 bases unmatched. CDR3 coding DNA: TGTGCCAGCAGTTACCCTACCACTAGCGGGCAACAAAAGTGGACAGATACGCAGTATTTT. This translates into CASSYPTTSGQQKWTDTQYF.

The chain has TRBV18 and TRBJ1-2, with D maybe TRBD1 (5 bases). This CDR3 spans 16 amino acids. Trimming shortened V by 3 bases and J by 2 bases, and 16 bases separated the two germline ends. In germline, CDR1 is KGHSH, CDR2 LQKENI. The CDR3 DNA is TGTGCCAGCTCACCCGTGCAGGGATCAGAGAACTATGGCTACACCTTC. It is translated as CASSPVQGSENYGYTF.

At least ten counts were recorded for this clone. The chain combines TRBV3-1 (or the pseudogene TRBV3-2) with TRBJ1-2; 7 nucleotides agree with TRBD1. Unmatched junction bases numbered 5, after V lost 6 bases and J lost 7 bases. The CDR3 consists of 12 residues. CDR1 is LGHDT and CDR2 is YNNKEL in the germline V gene (reference sequence). The CDR3, as DNA: TGTGCCAGCAGTCTGTACAGGGGTGGCTACACCTTC. Residues: CASSLYRGGYTF.

The chain uses TRBV5-1 and TRBJ1-5; D is unclear. This CDR3 spans 16 amino acids. Deletions cut 0 bases from V and 0 bases from J, with 10 bases between. CDR1 and CDR2 from the germline V gene are SGHRS and YFSETQ. The CDR3 is CASSLGTGYSNQPQHF. DNA of the CDR3: TGCGCCAGCAGCTTGGGAACGGGATATAGCAATCAGCCCCAGCATTTT.

This clone has more than one count but fewer than ten. V usage is TRBV27 and J usage is TRBJ1-2; TRBD1 matches at 8 bases. The CDR3 runs to 14 residues. The germline V gene has CDR1 MNHEY and CDR2 SMNVEV (reference sequence). V trimming: 3 bases; J trimming: 8 bases; junction bases outside the gene matches: 8. Here the CDR3 reads CASSFTGGPLGYTF. CDR3 in DNA: TGTGCCAGCAGTTTTACAGGGGGACCTCTCGGCTACACCTTC.

The chain employs TRBV2 and TRBJ1-2, with D hard to call. This CDR3 is built from 12 residues. The V end lost 0 bases, the J end lost 11 bases, and 10 bases lay between the germline ends. Germline-derived CDR1 and CDR2 are SNHLY and FYNNEI. CDR3 in amino acids: CASSEAGGWYTF. The CDR3 coding sequence is TGTGCCAGCAGTGAAGCGGGAGGGTGGTACACCTTC.

The gene calls are TRBV6-1 and TRBJ1-5, with D unresolved. Per germline, CDR1 MNHNS and CDR2 SASEGT. The CDR3 consists of 11 residues. Trimming shortened V by 3 bases and J by 12 bases, and 9 bases separated the two germline ends. CDR3 DNA: TGTGCCAGCAGTGACATGGGAGGCCAGCATTTT. Amino acids: CASSDMGGQHF.

This chain links TRBV5-4 with TRBJ1-1; TRBD1 aligns across 7 bases. Per germline, CDR1 SGHNT and CDR2 YYREEE (reference sequence). The CDR3 totals 14 residues. Losses at the gene ends were 1 base for V and 4 bases for J; bases not matched to a gene: 4. The CDR3 is CASSLRAGGTEAFF. The CDR3 bases are TGTGCCAGCAGCTTGAGGGCAGGGGGCACTGAAGCTTTCTTT.

CDR3 nucleotides: TGTGCCAGCAGCATACCGATGACAGGGGGCTACTCACCCCTCCACTTT. Encoded protein: CASSIPMTGGYSPLHF. The chain uses TRBV28 and TRBJ1-6, with 10 positions matching TRBD1. V gave up 6 bases and J gave up 10 bases; unmatched junction bases: 12. The CDR3 spans 16 residues. The V gene's germline CDR1 is MDHEN and CDR2 SYDVKM.

This sequence joins TRBV18 and TRBJ2-3; a possible D gene is TRBD1 (6 bases). Trimming took 10 bases from V and 1 from J, leaving 12 bases between them. Germline V gives CDR1 KGHSH, CDR2 LQKENI. The CDR3 length is 13 residues. CDR3 loop: CATKEGGTDTQYF. The CDR3 DNA sequence: TGTGCCACCAAAGAGGGGGGCACAGATACGCAGTATTTT.

This chain uses TRBV5-8 with TRBJ2-5; TRBD1 agrees at 9 bases. The V and J ends lost 4 bases and 1 base, in that order; junction bases with no gene match: 5. This CDR3 has 15 residues. CDR1 SGHTS and CDR2 YDEGEE come from the germline V gene. CDR3: CASSPGQGLQETQYF. The DNA of the CDR3 is TGTGCCAGCAGCCCGGGACAGGGCCTCCAAGAGACCCAGTACTTC.